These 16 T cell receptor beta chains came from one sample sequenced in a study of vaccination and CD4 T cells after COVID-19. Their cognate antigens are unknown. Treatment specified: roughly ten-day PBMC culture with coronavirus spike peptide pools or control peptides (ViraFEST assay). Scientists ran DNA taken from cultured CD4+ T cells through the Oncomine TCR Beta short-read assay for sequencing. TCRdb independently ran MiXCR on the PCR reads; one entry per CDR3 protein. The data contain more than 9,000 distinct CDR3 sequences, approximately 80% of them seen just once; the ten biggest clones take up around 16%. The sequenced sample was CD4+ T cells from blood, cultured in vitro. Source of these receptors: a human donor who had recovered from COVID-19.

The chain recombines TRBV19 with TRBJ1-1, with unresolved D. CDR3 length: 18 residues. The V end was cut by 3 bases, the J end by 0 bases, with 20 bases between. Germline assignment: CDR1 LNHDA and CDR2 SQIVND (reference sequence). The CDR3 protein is CASSIRAGRANMNTEAFF. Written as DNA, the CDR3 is TGTGCCAGTAGTATCCGGGCAGGCCGGGCCAACATGAACACTGAAGCTTTCTTT.

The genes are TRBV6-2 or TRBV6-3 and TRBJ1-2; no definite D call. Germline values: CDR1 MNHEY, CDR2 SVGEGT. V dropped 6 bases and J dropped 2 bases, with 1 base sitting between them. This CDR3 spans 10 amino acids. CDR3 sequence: CASRNYGYTF. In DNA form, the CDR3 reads TGTGCCAGCAGAAACTATGGCTACACCTTC.

CDR3 in DNA: TGTGCCAGCCAAGGACAGGGTCGCAATCAGCCCCAGCATTTT. Its protein product is CASQGQGRNQPQHF. The chain joins TRBV27 to TRBJ1-5; 8 bases map to TRBD1. V was pared by 8 bases and J by 2 bases, with 5 bases of the junction left unmatched. CDR3 size: 14 residues. Germline V gives CDR1 MNHEY, CDR2 SMNVEV (reference sequence).

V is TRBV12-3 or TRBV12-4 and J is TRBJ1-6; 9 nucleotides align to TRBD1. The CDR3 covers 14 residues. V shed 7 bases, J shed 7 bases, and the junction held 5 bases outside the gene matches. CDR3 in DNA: TGTGCCAGCACCCTGACAGGGGGGAATTCACCCCTCCACTTT. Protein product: CASTLTGGNSPLHF.

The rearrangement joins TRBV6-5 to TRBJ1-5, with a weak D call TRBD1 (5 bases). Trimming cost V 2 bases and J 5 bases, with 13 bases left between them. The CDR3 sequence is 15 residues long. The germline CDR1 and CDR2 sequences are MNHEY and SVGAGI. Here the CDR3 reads CASSYVQGRHQPQHF. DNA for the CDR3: TGTGCCAGCAGTTACGTGCAGGGACGGCATCAGCCCCAGCATTTT.

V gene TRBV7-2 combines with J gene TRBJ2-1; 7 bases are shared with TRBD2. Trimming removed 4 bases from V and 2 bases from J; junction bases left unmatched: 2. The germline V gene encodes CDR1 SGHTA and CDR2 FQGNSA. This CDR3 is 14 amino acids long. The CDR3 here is CASSSGTTYNEQFF. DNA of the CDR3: TGTGCCAGCAGCTCCGGGACTACCTACAATGAGCAGTTCTTC.

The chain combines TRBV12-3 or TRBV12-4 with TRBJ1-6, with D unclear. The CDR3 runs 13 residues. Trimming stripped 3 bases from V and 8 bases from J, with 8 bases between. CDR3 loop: CASSFTGYSPLHF. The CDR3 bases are TGTGCCAGCAGTTTTACGGGTTATTCACCCCTCCACTTT.

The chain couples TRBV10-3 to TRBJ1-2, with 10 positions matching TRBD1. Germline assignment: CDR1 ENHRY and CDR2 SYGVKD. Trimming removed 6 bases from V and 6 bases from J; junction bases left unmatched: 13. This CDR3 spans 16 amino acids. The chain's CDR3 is CAISAQWTGGSNGYTF. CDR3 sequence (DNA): TGTGCCATCAGCGCCCAATGGACAGGGGGGTCGAATGGCTACACCTTC.

The CDR3 reads CATSSGTGASRNTIYF. As DNA, the CDR3 is TGTGCCACCAGCAGCGGGACAGGGGCGTCAAGAAACACCATATATTTT. V usage is TRBV15 and J usage is TRBJ1-3; 10 bases fit TRBD1. Germline CDR1 and CDR2: LNHNV and YYDKDF (reference sequence). CDR3 length: 16 residues. V was clipped by 3 bases and J by 5 bases; unmatched bases: 7.

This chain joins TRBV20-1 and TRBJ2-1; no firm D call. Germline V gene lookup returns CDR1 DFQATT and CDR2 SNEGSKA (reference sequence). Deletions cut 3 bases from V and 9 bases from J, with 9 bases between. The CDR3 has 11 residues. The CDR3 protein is CSASYALEQFF. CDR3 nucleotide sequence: TGCAGTGCTAGTTACGCACTTGAGCAGTTCTTC.

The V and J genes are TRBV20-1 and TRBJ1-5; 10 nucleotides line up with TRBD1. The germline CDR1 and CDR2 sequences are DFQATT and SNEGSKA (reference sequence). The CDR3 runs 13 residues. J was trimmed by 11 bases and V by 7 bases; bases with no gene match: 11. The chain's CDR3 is CSGSGTGDRAQHF. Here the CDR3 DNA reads TGCAGTGGCTCCGGGACAGGGGATAGGGCCCAGCATTTT.

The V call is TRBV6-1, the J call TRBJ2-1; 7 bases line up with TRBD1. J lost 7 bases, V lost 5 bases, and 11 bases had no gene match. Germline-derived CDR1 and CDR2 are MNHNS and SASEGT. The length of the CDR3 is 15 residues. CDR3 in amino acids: CASSPQTGVRNEQFF. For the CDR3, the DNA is TGTGCCAGCAGTCCGCAAACAGGGGTTCGGAATGAGCAGTTCTTC.

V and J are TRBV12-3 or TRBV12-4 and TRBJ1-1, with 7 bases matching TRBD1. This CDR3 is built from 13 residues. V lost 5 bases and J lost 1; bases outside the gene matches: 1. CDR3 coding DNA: TGTGCCAGCAGTGACAGGGCGAACACTGAAGCTTTCTTT. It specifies CASSDRANTEAFF.

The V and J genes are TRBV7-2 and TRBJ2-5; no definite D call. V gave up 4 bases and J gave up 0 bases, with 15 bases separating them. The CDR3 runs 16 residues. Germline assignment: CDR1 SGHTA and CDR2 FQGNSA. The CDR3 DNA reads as TGTGCCAGCAGCTCTAGGGTGTCCCTGTACCAAGAGACCCAGTACTTC. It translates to CASSSRVSLYQETQYF.

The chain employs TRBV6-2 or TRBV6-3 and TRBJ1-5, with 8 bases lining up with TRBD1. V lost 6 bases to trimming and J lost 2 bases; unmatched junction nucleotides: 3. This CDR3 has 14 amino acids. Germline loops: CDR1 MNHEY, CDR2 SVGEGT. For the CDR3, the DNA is TGTGCCAGCAGCGGACAGGGCGGCAATCAGCCCCAGCATTTT. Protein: CASSGQGGNQPQHF.

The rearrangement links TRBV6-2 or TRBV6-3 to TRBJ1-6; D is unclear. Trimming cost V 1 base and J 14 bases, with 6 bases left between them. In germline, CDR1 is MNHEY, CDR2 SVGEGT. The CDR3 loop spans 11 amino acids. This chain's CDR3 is CASSYLEALHF. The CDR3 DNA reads TGTGCCAGCAGTTACTTGGAGGCCCTCCACTTT.